This T cell receptor (beta chain) is from a study of CD8 T cells in Susac syndrome. RNA totalling roughly 0.45 to 1 ug underwent reverse transcription with random hexamers. Multiplex PCR with immunoSEQ amplified the TCR beta CDR3 across 54 Vbeta and 13 Jbeta. TCRdb reanalysed the immunoSEQ multiplex PCR reads using MiXCR and keeps one entry per CDR3 protein. The sample records some 200,000 distinct CDR3 sequences, over 90% being singletons. The CDR3 spans 16 residues. CDR1 is SGHTA and CDR2 is FQGNSA in the germline V gene. Deletions cut 5 bases from V and 4 bases from J, with 18 bases between. Sequencing targeted TCR beta in blood CD8+ and CD4+ T cells. In the multiple sclerosis control group, patients were treatment-naive and had stable or active relapsing-remitting disease. Negative isolation yielded the CD8+ and CD4+ T cells, while FACS enriched the TEMRA cells.

The receptor comes from a human donor with multiple sclerosis. Sequenced input: CD4+ T cells from PBMCs. This chain connects TRBV7-2 to TRBJ2-1; D remains ambiguous. CDR3 bases: TGTGCCAGCAGCCCAACCTGGGCTAGAAAATACAATGAGCAGTTCTTC. Encoded protein: CASSPTWARKYNEQFF.